Listed here is a single T cell receptor (beta chain). Its specificity is unknown. This sample was taken from a study of cytomegalovirus exposure and HLA in healthy donors. Study-level information: The approximately 120 validation repertoires, a later analysis reported, used the same platform as the roughly 650 repertoires from the first cohort. Study results and caveats: Researchers counted around 150 TCR beta chains as cytomegalovirus-associated. A subsequent analysis found that TCR clusters from the first cohort also tended to co-occur in the 120 or so validation repertoires, with about 93% of cluster scores above 0.

Sequencing used immunoSEQ multiplex PCR; TCRdb keeps in-frame clones, though not all of them. The table shows some 170,000 clones, with approximately 89% occurring only once. CDR3 length: 12 residues. The germline CDR1 and CDR2 sequences are SGDLS and YYNGEE. The V end lost 4 bases, the J end lost 8 bases, and 12 bases lay between the germline ends. The sequenced sample was PBMCs. The V call is TRBV9, the J call TRBJ1-2, with a weak D call TRBD1 (6 bases). The clonotype originates from a man aged 18 to 29 in good health and CMV-seropositive. The CDR3 loop is CASSQAQGGYTF. The CDR3 DNA reads as TGTGCCAGCAGCCAAGCCCAGGGGGGCTACACCTTC.